A single sample gave rise to the 7 T cell receptor beta chains below, sequenced in a study of siplizumab effects on memory and regulatory T cells. TCRdb's table, derived via immunoSEQ multiplex PCR, lists solely in-frame clones and lacks some. The profile shows approximately 46,000 clones, 93% of them singletons. Sequencing used CD8+ T cells sorted from blood. These TCRs come from a human donor in good health.

The chain has TRBV6-5 and TRBJ2-5; 11 bases line up with TRBD2. The CDR3 loop spans 14 amino acids. CDR1 and CDR2 (germline): MNHEY, SVGAGI. Unmatched junction bases numbered 0, after V lost 2 bases and J lost 4 bases. The CDR3 spells CASSYLAGGETQYF. The CDR3 DNA sequence: TGTGCCAGCAGTTACCTAGCGGGAGGAGAGACCCAGTACTTC.

In this sample, this clone turned up once. The chain carries TRBV7-9 and TRBJ2-7, with TRBD1 as a possible D gene (5 bases). The CDR3 spans 14 residues. Germline loops: CDR1 SEHNR, CDR2 FQNEAQ (reference sequence). V was cut by 10 bases and J by 5 bases, with 21 bases left in between. CDR3 coding DNA: TGTGCCACCGGCTTCGGGCAGGGTCTCGACGAGCAGTACTTC. It is translated as CATGFGQGLDEQYF.

This sequence joins TRBV15 and TRBJ1-4; D is undetermined. The CDR3 is 16 residues long. Per germline, CDR1 LNHNV and CDR2 YYDKDF (reference sequence). V gave up 1 base and J gave up 8 bases, with 17 bases separating them. The CDR3, as DNA: TGTGCCACCAGCAGAGGGGCTCCTTTAATGGAAGAAAAACTGTTTTTT. Amino acids: CATSRGAPLMEEKLFF.

Only a few counts were recorded for this clone. Other DNA sequences within the sample encode an identical CDR3. The chain joins TRBV13 to TRBJ2-7, with D tentatively TRBD2 (6 bases). The CDR3 contains 13 residues. The V gene's germline CDR1 is PRHDT and CDR2 FYEKMQ (reference sequence). V gave up 4 bases and J gave up 1 base, with 8 bases separating them. The CDR3 DNA reads TGTGCCAGCAGCTCGGGACTTTCCTACGAGCAGTACTTC. Its translation is CASSSGLSYEQYF. The whole variable domain, filled in from reference TRBV13 and TRBJ2-7, reads AAGVIQSPRHLIKEKRETATLKCYPIPRHDTVYWYQQGPGQDPQFLISFYEKMQSDKGSIPDRFSAQQFSDYHSELNMSSLELGDSALYFCASSSGLSYEQYFGPGTRLTVT.

V is TRBV10-2 and J is TRBJ2-7, with TRBD2 as a possible D gene (5 bases). Germline V gene lookup returns CDR1 WSHSY and CDR2 SAAADI. V lost 3 bases to trimming and J lost 4 bases, with 16 bases between them. This CDR3 is 15 amino acids long. CDR3 nucleotide sequence: TGCGCCAGCAGTGACCTGGGTGGGAGTAAGTACGAGCAGTACTTC. It translates to CASSDLGGSKYEQYF.

The J gene is TRBJ2-7, the V gene TRBV28; TRBD1 aligns across 7 bases. The CDR3 runs to 13 residues. CDR1 is MDHEN, CDR2 SYDVKM, per germline. Trimming cost V 6 bases and J 2 bases; bases outside gene matches: 4. CDR3 protein: CASRLTGPYEQYF. The DNA of the CDR3 is TGTGCCAGCAGACTGACAGGGCCCTACGAGCAGTACTTC.

The rearrangement uses TRBV5-8 and TRBJ2-1; TRBD1 might be the D (6 bases). The V end lost 0 bases, the J end lost 0 bases, and 7 bases lay between the germline ends. The CDR3 length is 15 residues. CDR1 is SGHTS, CDR2 YDEGEE, per germline. Written as DNA, the CDR3 is TGTGCCAGCAGCTTGGGACAGGCCTCCTACAATGAGCAGTTCTTC. Translation: CASSLGQASYNEQFF. The full variable domain, completed using reference TRBV5-8 and TRBJ2-1, is EAGVTQSPTHLIKTRGQQATLRCSPISGHTSVYWYQQALGLGLQFLLWYDEGEERNRGNFPPRFSGRQFPNYSSELNVNALELEDSALYLCASSLGQASYNEQFFGPGTRLTVL.